Sequencing of this TCR beta chain was carried out in a study of shared clonotypes between healthy human individuals. The study, taken as a whole, reports: Non-shared clonotypes had lower generation probabilities than those shared by all four donors.

The donors, healthy adults who were HIV-negative, had experienced no recent acute infections or vaccinations. Splitting of CD4+ cells produced CD45RA+ naive and CD45RA-negative memory subsets. The germline V gene encodes CDR1 LNHDA and CDR2 SQIVND (reference sequence). The V segment lost 5 bases and the J segment 6 bases; nucleotides outside the gene matches: 11. CDR3 size: 17 residues. Assay: immunoSEQ multiplex PCR; the TCRdb copy retains only in-frame clones and omits some. This table holds roughly 680,000 clones, roughly 72% found once. Of note for this clone: What it recognizes is unknown.

The chain is built from TRBV19 and TRBJ2-3; 13 bases agree with TRBD2. Sequencing was done on a sample of memory CD4+ T cells sorted from blood. Specified subset: CD45RA-negative fraction. The TCR was taken from a young woman in good health. CDR3 DNA: TGTGCCAGTAGTTTCTCTGGACTAGCGGGAGATATGGATACGCAGTATTTT. It is translated as CASSFSGLAGDMDTQYF.